The 10 T cell receptor beta chains below all came from one sample that was sequenced in a study of blood T cell repertoires in COVID-19 (dated by TCRdb to 2018 to 2020). Libraries were prepared through the immunoSEQ multiplex PCR assay. The source is immuneACCESS, and TCRdb retained only in-frame sequences with V and J called. Part of the clones is not carried over; for the studies checked, unresolved V genes explain less than half of this, and the remainder is unexplained. The sample yields 110,000 to 150,000 clones; more than 60% were counted once. Over 10% of the sample is held by the ten biggest clonotypes. The sequencing input was peripheral blood. The source of these receptors is an elderly man with acute or convalescent COVID-19.

The chain combines TRBV6-4 with TRBJ2-3; D not certain. Trimming pared 3 bases from V and 6 bases from J, leaving 4 bases between. The germline gives CDR1 MRHNA, CDR2 SNTAGT. This CDR3 is built from 11 residues. The CDR3 DNA reads TGTGCCAGCAGTGAGGGCGATACGCAGTATTTT. Translated: CASSEGDTQYF.

The J gene is TRBJ2-4, the V gene TRBV6-2 or TRBV6-3; unclear D gene. Per the germline V gene, CDR1 is MNHEY and CDR2 is SVGEGT. The CDR3 is 14 amino acids. Trimming took 6 bases from V and 0 from J, leaving 9 bases between them. CDR3: CASSYTKAKNIQYF. In DNA, the CDR3 is TGTGCCAGCAGCTATACAAAAGCCAAAAACATTCAGTACTTC.

This chain uses TRBV5-1 with TRBJ2-7, with a tentative D call TRBD2 (6 bases). The V and J ends lost 0 bases and 2 bases respectively, with 15 bases between them. This CDR3 has 16 amino acids. The germline V gene has CDR1 SGHRS and CDR2 YFSETQ. In DNA, the CDR3 is TGCGCCAGCAGCTTGGAGACTAGTTCACCGGCCTACGAGCAGTACTTC. This codes for CASSLETSSPAYEQYF.

This chain links TRBV19 with TRBJ1-6; D possibly corresponds to TRBD1 (6 bases). Trimming removed 8 bases at V and 5 bases at J, with 13 bases between. The CDR3 consists of 14 residues. Per the germline V gene, CDR1 is LNHDA and CDR2 is SQIVND (reference sequence). The CDR3 nucleotides are TGTGCCAGTGCCCAGGGGACCGATAATTCACCCCTCCACTTT. Its translation is CASAQGTDNSPLHF.

In the case of this clone: The junction and the germline gene differ at one end; a read error may be behind it. V and J are TRBV5-4 and TRBJ2-5; no definite D call. Germline lookup yields CDR1 SGHNT and CDR2 YYREEE (reference sequence). CDR3 length equals 12 residues. For the CDR3, the DNA is TGTGCCAACAGCTCAAACAAAGAGACCCAGTACTTC. It codes for CANSSNKETQYF. The full variable domain, completed using reference TRBV5-4 and TRBJ2-5, is ETGVTQSPTHLIKTRGQQVTLRCSSQSGHNTVSWYQQALGQGPQFIFQYYREEENGRGNFPPRFSGLQFPNYSSELNVNALELDDSALYLCANSSNKETQYFGPGTRLLVL.

This clone was seen more than once but under ten times. This sequence joins TRBV7-9 and TRBJ1-1; D unclear. The V and J ends lost 5 bases and 7 bases respectively, with 11 bases between them. The CDR3 extends over 12 amino acids. Germline CDR1 SEHNR, CDR2 FQNEAQ (reference sequence). The CDR3 DNA reads as TGTGCCAGCAGCAACAAAGGGAGTGAAGCTTTCTTT. Translating it yields CASSNKGSEAFF.

This chain uses TRBV29-1 with TRBJ1-4; perhaps TRBD1 as D (5 bases). The CDR3 covers 12 residues. Per germline, CDR1 SQVTM and CDR2 ANQGSEA. Trimming shortened V by 4 bases and J by 5 bases, and 8 bases separated the two germline ends. The CDR3 DNA reads TGCAGCGTTGCACAGGAGAATGAAAAACTGTTTTTT. Translated, it gives CSVAQENEKLFF.

This clone was counted only a few times. The chain is built from TRBV5-1 and TRBJ1-1; TRBD1 matches at 7 bases. This CDR3 has 14 residues. Germline loops: CDR1 SGHRS, CDR2 YFSETQ. V shed 2 bases and J 4 bases; nucleotides not matched to a gene: 5. The DNA for the CDR3 is TGCGCCAGCAGCTTACAGGGGCGGACCACTGAAGCTTTCTTT. As protein: CASSLQGRTTEAFF.

The V and J genes are TRBV3-1 (or the pseudogene TRBV3-2) and TRBJ2-5; TRBD2 might be the D (5 bases). The CDR3 loop spans 14 amino acids. Germline CDR1 and CDR2: LGHDT and YNNKEL (reference sequence). The V and J ends lost 6 bases and 2 bases respectively, with 13 bases between them. CDR3: CASRRPGGQETQYF. The CDR3, as DNA: TGTGCCAGCAGGCGGCCTGGCGGGCAAGAGACCCAGTACTTC.

As to this clone: An end of the junction does not agree with germline; a read error may underlie this. The gene calls are TRBV3-1 (or the pseudogene TRBV3-2) and TRBJ2-4; maybe TRBD2 (6 bases). Germline CDR1 LGHDT, CDR2 YNNKEL (reference sequence). The length of the CDR3 is 13 residues. CDR3 protein: CASSQDIRGRKEF. The CDR3, as DNA: TGTGCCAGCAGCCAAGATATACGGGGGAGGAAGGAGTTC.